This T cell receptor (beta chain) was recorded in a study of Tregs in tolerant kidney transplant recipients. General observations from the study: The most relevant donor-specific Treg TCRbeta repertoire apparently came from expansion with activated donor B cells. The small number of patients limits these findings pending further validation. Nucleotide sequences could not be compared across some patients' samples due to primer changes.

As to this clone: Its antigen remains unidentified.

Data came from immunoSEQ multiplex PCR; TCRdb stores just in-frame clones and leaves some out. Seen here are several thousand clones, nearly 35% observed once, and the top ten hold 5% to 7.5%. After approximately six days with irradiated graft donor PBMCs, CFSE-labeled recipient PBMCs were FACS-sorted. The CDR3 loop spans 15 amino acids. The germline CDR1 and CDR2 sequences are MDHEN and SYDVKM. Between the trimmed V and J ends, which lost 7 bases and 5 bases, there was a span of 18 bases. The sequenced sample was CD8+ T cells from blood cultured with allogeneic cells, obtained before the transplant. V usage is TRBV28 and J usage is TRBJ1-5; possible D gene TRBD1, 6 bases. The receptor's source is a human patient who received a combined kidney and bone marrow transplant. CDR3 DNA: TGTGCCAGCAACCTACCCACAGGGCAATATCAGCCCCAGCATTTT. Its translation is CASNLPTGQYQPQHF.